This is a list of T cell receptor beta chains from one sample in a study of cytomegalovirus exposure and HLA in healthy donors. Method: immunoSEQ multiplex PCR; TCRdb's copy keeps in-frame clones and lacks some. The sample totals some 120,000 clones; its top ten clones hold roughly 4%. The sample was PBMCs. Receptors were obtained from a man aged 18 to 35 in good health and CMV-seronegative. CDR3s include the opening cysteine and the closing phenylalanine or tryptophan. D genes are given only for firm matches.

CDR3nt,CDR3aa,v_gene,j_gene,d_gene
TGTGCCAGCAGCTCCTACGGACAGGGGGAAGCCTACGAGCAGTACTTC,CASSSYGQGEAYEQYF,TRBV7-9,TRBJ2-7,TRBD1
TGTGCCAGCAGCCTAGACCAGCGGTGGAATGAGCAGTTCTTC,CASSLDQRWNEQFF,TRBV9,TRBJ2-1,NA
TGTGCCAGCAGTGAAGGGGATCAGCCCCAGCATTTT,CASSEGDQPQHF,TRBV27,TRBJ1-5,NA
TGTGCCAGTAGGGTTCTTGCGGGAGATTCAGAGACCCAGTACTTC,CASRVLAGDSETQYF,TRBV19,TRBJ2-5,TRBD2
TGTGCCAGCAGCGACCCACAGGGAGTGAACACTGAAGCTTTCTTT,CASSDPQGVNTEAFF,TRBV5-6,TRBJ1-1,NA
TGTGCCAGCAGCCTCGACAAGTACACTGAAGCTTTCTTT,CASSLDKYTEAFF,TRBV14,TRBJ1-1,NA
TGTGCCAGCAGCGTAGCTTTAGGGGGATCCTACAATGAGCAGTTCTTC,CASSVALGGSYNEQFF,TRBV9,TRBJ2-1,NA
TGTGCCAGCTCACCCTTATCACAGAACACTGAAGCTTTCTTT,CASSPLSQNTEAFF,TRBV18,TRBJ1-1,NA
TGTGCCAGCACACGGGACAGGCCAGGAGGTTCACCCCTCCACTTT,CASTRDRPGGSPLHF,TRBV6-1,TRBJ1-6,TRBD1
TGTGCCAGCCTAGAGCTCGGGGGGAATTCACCCCTCCACTTT,CASLELGGNSPLHF,TRBV6-6,TRBJ1-6,NA
TGCAGCGCCCTAAAACGGGACAGGGGGCGGGTCAATGAGCAGTTCTTC,CSALKRDRGRVNEQFF,TRBV29-1,TRBJ2-1,TRBD1
TGTGCCACCAGCAGAGAACCAGGGACAGCCAATCAGCCCCAGCATTTT,CATSREPGTANQPQHF,TRBV15,TRBJ1-5,TRBD1
TGCGCCAGCAGCCCCCATACGGCGACCCCGGCGGGTGGCTACACCTTC,CASSPHTATPAGGYTF,TRBV5-1,TRBJ1-2,NA